The sequence of this TCR beta chain was determined in a study of T-cell reconstitution after alpha-beta-depleted transplantation in children. After removal of 10 bases from V and 5 bases from J, the junction contained 15 bases not matched to a gene. Looked up from germline, CDR1 is MNHEY and CDR2 is SVGAGI. CDR3 length: 16 amino acids. Ten or more counts support this clonotype. Its antigen is undetermined. Preparation of the TCRbeta library used unique molecular identifiers. TCRdb passed the PCR reads through MiXCR, listing each CDR3 protein once. This sample carries 6,500 to 9,000 distinct CDR3 sequences, roughly 30% of them seen once, and the ten largest clones take more than 2%. Study conclusions and caveats: Several hundred expanded graft clones reportedly gave rise to the alpha-beta T cells present about two months after transplant. Fresh T-cell production supplied most of the T-cell counts and diversity seen one year after transplant.

Here the sequenced sample was peripheral blood, taken 60 days after TCRalphabeta/CD19-depleted stem cell transplant. This chain joins TRBV6-5 and TRBJ1-2; 11 bases match TRBD1. The receptor comes from a boy less than two years old who had a stem cell transplant for SCID, so the T cells may come from the graft donor. The CDR3: CATRGSPGQGGYGYTF. In nucleotides, the CDR3 is TGTGCCACCCGGGGCAGTCCGGGACAGGGGGGGTATGGCTACACCTTC.